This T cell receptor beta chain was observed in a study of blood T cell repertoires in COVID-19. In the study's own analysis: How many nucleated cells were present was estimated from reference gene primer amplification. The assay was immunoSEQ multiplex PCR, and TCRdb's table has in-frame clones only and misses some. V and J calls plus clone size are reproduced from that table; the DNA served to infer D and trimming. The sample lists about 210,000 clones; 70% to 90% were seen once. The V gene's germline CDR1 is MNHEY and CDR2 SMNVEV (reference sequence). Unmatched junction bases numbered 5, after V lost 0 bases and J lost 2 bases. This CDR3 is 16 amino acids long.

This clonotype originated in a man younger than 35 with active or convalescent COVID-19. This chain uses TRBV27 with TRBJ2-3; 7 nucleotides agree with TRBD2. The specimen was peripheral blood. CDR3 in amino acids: CASSLSLGDYTDTQYF. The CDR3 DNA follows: TGTGCCAGCAGTTTATCGCTCGGGGACTACACAGATACGCAGTATTTT.